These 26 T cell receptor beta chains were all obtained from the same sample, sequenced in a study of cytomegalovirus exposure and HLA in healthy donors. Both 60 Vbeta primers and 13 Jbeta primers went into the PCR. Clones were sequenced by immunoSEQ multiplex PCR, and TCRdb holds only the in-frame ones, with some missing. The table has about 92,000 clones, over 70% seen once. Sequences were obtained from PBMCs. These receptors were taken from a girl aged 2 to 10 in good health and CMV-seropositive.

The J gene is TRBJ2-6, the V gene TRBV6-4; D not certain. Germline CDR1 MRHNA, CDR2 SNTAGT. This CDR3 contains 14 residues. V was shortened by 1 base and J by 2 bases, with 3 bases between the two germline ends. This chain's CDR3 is CASSDLAGANVLTF. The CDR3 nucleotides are TGTGCCAGCAGTGACTTAGCTGGGGCCAACGTCCTGACTTTC.

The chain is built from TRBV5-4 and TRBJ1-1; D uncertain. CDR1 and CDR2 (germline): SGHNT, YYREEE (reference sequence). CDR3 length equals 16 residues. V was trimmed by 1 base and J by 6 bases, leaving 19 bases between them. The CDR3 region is CASSLHGGLLRPEAFF. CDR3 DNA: TGTGCCAGCAGCTTGCACGGCGGGTTGCTAAGGCCTGAAGCTTTCTTT.

The CDR3: CASSRGRYISYNEQFF. The CDR3 DNA is TGTGCCAGCAGTCGTGGGAGGTACATCTCCTACAATGAGCAGTTCTTC. The chain couples TRBV27 to TRBJ2-1, with a weak D call TRBD2 (6 bases). V was trimmed by 5 bases and J by 0 bases, leaving 14 bases between them. This CDR3 comprises 16 residues. Germline V gene data show CDR1 as MNHEY and CDR2 as SMNVEV (reference sequence).

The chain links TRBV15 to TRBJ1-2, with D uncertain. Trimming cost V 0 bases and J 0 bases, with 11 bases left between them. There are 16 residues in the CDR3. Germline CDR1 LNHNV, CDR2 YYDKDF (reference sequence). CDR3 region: CATSRDRGGANYGYTF. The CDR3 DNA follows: TGTGCCACCAGCAGAGATCGGGGAGGAGCTAACTATGGCTACACCTTC.

In DNA form, the CDR3 reads TGCAGCGTTGTGCCGGGACTATTGGAGGAGACCCAGTACTTC. It translates to CSVVPGLLEETQYF. The V and J genes are TRBV29-1 and TRBJ2-5, with TRBD2 identical over 7 bases. With 4 bases clipped from V and 5 bases from J, the junction kept 10 bases outside the gene matches. Germline values: CDR1 SQVTM, CDR2 ANQGSEA. The CDR3 has 14 amino acids.

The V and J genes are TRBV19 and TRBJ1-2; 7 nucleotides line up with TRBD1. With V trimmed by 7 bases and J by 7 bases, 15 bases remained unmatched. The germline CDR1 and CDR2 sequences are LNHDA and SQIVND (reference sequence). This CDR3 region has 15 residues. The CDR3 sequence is CASTGAGGFMGGYTF. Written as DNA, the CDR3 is TGTGCCAGTACCGGGGCAGGGGGTTTCATGGGTGGCTACACCTTC.

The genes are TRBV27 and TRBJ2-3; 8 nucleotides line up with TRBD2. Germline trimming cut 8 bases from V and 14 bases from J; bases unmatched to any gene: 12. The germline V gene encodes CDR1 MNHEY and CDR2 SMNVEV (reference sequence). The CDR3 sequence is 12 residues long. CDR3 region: CASSRGGRSWYF. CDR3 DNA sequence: TGTGCCAGCTCCAGGGGCGGGAGGTCCTGGTATTTT.

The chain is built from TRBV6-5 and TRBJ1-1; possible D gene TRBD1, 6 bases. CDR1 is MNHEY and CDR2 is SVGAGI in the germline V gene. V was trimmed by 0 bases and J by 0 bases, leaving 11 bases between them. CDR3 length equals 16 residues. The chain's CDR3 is CASSYSGGLMNTEAFF. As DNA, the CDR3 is TGTGCCAGCAGTTACTCGGGGGGGCTAATGAACACTGAAGCTTTCTTT.

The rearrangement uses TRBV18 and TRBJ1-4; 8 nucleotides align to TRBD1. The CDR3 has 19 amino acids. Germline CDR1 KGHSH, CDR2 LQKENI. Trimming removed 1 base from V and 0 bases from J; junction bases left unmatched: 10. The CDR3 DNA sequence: TGTGCCAGCTCACCACGGGCACCTGGACAGGGAACAACTAATGAAAAACTGTTTTTT. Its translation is CASSPRAPGQGTTNEKLFF.

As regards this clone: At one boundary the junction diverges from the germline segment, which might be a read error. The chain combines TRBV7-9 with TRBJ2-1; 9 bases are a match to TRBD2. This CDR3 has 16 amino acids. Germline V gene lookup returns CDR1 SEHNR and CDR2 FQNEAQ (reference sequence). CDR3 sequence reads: CSSSLAGLALYNEQFF. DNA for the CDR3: TGTTCCAGCAGCTTAGCGGGACTAGCCCTCTACAATGAGCAGTTCTTC.

Here the CDR3 reads CAWSLGPREQYF. The CDR3 DNA reads TGTGCCTGGTCCTTGGGCCCCCGCGAGCAGTACTTC. This sequence joins TRBV30 and TRBJ2-7; D remains ambiguous. V was shortened by 5 bases and J by 6 bases, with 14 bases between the two germline ends. CDR1 is GTSNPN and CDR2 is SVGIG in the germline V gene (reference sequence). The CDR3 sequence is 12 residues long.

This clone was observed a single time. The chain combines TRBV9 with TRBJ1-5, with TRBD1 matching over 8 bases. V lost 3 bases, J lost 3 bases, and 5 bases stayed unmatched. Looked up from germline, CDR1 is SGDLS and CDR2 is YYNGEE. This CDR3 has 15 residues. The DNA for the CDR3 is TGTGCCAGCAGCGGGACAGGGTCCCCCAATCAGCCCCAGCATTTT. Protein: CASSGTGSPNQPQHF.

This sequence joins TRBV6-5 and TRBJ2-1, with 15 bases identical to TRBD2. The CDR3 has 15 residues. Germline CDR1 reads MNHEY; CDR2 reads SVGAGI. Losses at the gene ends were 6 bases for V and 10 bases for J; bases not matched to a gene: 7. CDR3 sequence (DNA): TGTGCCAGCAGCTACGGGACTAGCGGGAGGCGGGAGCAGTTCTTC. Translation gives CASSYGTSGRREQFF.

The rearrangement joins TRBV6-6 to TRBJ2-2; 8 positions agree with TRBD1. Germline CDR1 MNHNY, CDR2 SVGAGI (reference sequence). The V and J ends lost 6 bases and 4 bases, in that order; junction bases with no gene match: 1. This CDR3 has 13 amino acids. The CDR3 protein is CASRDRGTGELFF. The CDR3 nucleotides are TGTGCCAGCAGAGACAGGGGCACCGGGGAGCTGTTTTTT.

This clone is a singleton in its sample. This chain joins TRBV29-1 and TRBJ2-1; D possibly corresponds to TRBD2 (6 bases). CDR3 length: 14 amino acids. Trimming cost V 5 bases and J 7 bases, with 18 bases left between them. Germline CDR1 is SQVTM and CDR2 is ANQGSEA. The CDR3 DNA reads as TGCAGCGTTTCTAACCGGGACTCGAAAAATGAGCAGTTCTTC. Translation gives CSVSNRDSKNEQFF.

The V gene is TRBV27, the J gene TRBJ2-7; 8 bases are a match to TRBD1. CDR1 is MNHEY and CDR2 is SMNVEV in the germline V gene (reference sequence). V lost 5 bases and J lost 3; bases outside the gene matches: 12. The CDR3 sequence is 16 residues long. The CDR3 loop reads CASSPRPGTGGYEQYF. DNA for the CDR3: TGTGCCAGCAGTCCCAGACCCGGGACAGGCGGCTACGAGCAGTACTTC.

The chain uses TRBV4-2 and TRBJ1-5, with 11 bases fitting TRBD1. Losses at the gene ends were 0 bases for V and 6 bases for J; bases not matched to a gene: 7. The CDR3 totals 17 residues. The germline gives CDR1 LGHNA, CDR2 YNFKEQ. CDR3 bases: TGTGCCAGCAGCCAAGATGCAACGGGACAGGGGGGTCAGCCCCAGCATTTT. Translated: CASSQDATGQGGQPQHF.

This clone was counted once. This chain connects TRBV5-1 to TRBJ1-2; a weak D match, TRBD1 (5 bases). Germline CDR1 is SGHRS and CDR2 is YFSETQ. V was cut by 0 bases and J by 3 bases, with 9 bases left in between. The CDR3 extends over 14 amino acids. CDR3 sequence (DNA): TGCGCCAGCAGCTTGGCCAGGGCAGACTATGGCTACACCTTC. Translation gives CASSLARADYGYTF.

The CDR3 nucleotides are TGTGCCAGTAGGGCGACAGGGGGCAGTCGAGCTTTCTTT. Its translation is CASRATGGSRAFF. The rearrangement joins TRBV19 to TRBJ1-1; 10 bases are shared with TRBD1. The CDR3 length is 13 residues. Germline trimming cut 6 bases from V and 10 bases from J; bases unmatched to any gene: 8. Germline V gene lookup returns CDR1 LNHDA and CDR2 SQIVND (reference sequence).

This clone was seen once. DNA for the CDR3: TGTGCCAGCAGTGGCGAGGGCTACTCCTACGAGCAGTACTTC. This codes for CASSGEGYSYEQYF. The rearrangement uses TRBV6-5 and TRBJ2-7, with D tentatively TRBD2 (5 bases). The V gene's germline CDR1 is MNHEY and CDR2 SVGAGI. The CDR3 extends over 14 amino acids. V shed 5 bases and J shed 0 bases, with 11 bases lying between them.

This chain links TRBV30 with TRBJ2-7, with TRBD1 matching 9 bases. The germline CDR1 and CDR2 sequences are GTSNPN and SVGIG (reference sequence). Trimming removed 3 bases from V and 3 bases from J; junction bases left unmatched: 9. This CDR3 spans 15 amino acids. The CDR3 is CAWSPLPGQGYEQYF. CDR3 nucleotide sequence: TGTGCCTGGAGCCCCCTCCCGGGACAGGGCTACGAGCAGTACTTC.

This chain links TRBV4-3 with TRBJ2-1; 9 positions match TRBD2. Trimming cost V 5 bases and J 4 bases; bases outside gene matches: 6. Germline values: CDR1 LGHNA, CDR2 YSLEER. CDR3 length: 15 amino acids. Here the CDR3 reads CASSNGLAIYNEQFF. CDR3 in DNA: TGCGCCAGCAGCAATGGACTAGCGATTTACAATGAGCAGTTCTTC.

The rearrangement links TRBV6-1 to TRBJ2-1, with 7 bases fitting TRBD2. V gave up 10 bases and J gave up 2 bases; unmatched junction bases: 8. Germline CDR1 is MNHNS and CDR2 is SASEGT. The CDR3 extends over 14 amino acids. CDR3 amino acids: CATRLALTYNEQFF. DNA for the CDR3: TGTGCCACCCGACTAGCCCTTACCTACAATGAGCAGTTCTTC.

DNA of the CDR3: TGTGCCAGCTCACCACCGCCAGGGGGCTTCACTGAAGCTTTCTTT. It is translated as CASSPPPGGFTEAFF. J is TRBJ1-1 and V is TRBV18, with TRBD1 matching 8 bases. Germline V CDR1 and CDR2: KGHSH, LQKENI. V dropped 0 bases and J dropped 4; count of bases not matched to a gene: 4. This CDR3 has 15 amino acids. Full variable domain (outside the CDR3, taken from reference TRBV18 and TRBJ1-1): NAGVMQNPRHLVRRRGQEARLRCSPMKGHSHVYWYRQLPEEGLKFMVYLQKENIIDESGMPKERFSAEFPKEGPSILRIQQVVRGDSAAYFCASSPPPGGFTEAFFGQGTRLTVV.

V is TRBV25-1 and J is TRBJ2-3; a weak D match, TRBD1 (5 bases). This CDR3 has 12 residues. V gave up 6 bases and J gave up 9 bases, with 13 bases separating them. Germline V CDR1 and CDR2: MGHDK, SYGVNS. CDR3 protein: CASRFLDSTQYF. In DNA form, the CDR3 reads TGTGCCAGCAGATTTCTTGACAGCACGCAGTATTTT.

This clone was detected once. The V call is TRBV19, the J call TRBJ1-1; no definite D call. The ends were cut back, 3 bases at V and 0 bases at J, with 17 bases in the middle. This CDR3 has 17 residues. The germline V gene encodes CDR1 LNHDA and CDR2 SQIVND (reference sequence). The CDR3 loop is CASSIISLGSLNTEAFF. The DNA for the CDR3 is TGTGCCAGTAGTATTATCTCTCTGGGGAGCCTGAACACTGAAGCTTTCTTT.